Shown below are 5 T cell receptor beta chains from a single sample sequenced in a study of blood T cells in healthy people across ages (dated by TCRdb to between 2015 and 2017). The library relied on 5' RACE. TCRdb shows the sequencer as Illumina HiSeq 2500. A second roughly 6 to 11 cycle PCR used a sample-barcoded 5' primer and a J-beta primer mix. TCRdb reprocessing: public reads trimmed at Q25 with fastp, clones called with MiXCR, in-frame beta chains kept. Each CDR3 protein gets just one entry, which takes the most common genes and DNA from the rows behind it. This sample comprises under 850,000 distinct CDR3 sequences, roughly 34% of them detected only once. Of the sample, about an eighth is held by the ten largest clones. Sequencing input: blood. The source is a man in his late teens or twenties in good health.

The table lists this clonotype with many counts. The V gene is TRBV5-1, the J gene TRBJ1-1; D unclear. The CDR3 has 10 residues. In germline, CDR1 is SGHRS, CDR2 YFSETQ. V lost 1 base to trimming and J lost 6 bases, with 1 base between them. CDR3 region: CASSLSEAFF. CDR3 coding DNA: TGCGCCAGCAGCTTGTCTGAAGCTTTCTTT.

Only a few counts were recorded for this clonotype. This chain uses TRBV21-1 with TRBJ1-2; the table's D call, TRBD1, has no DNA check behind it. TRBV21-1 is listed as a pseudogene. The CDR3 runs 18 residues. CDR3 bases: TGTGCCAGCAGCACCCCCGGGCAGCCAAGCCCCACTAACTATGGCTACACCTTC. It translates to CASSTPGQPSPTNYGYTF.

The chain has TRBV7-9 and TRBJ1-3; no clear D. The germline gives CDR1 SEHNR, CDR2 FQNEAQ (reference sequence). This CDR3 spans 14 amino acids. V was trimmed by 4 bases and J by 5 bases, leaving 12 bases between them. CDR3 sequence: CASSSASGRNTIYF. The CDR3 DNA follows: TGTGCCAGCAGCTCGGCGAGTGGGAGAAACACCATATATTTT.

The rearrangement joins TRBV9 to TRBJ2-7; the D gene is possibly TRBD1 (5 bases). V lost 3 bases, J lost 7 bases, and 14 bases lay in between. The germline V gene encodes CDR1 SGDLS and CDR2 YYNGEE. The length of the CDR3 is 13 residues. In nucleotides, the CDR3 is TGTGCCAGCAGCGCAGACTCAGGGTTGGAGCAGTACTTC. Translated, it gives CASSADSGLEQYF.

V usage is TRBV7-9 and J usage is TRBJ2-7; tentatively, D is TRBD1 (6 bases). Germline CDR1 is SEHNR and CDR2 is FQNEAQ (reference sequence). Trimming removed 5 bases at V and 1 base at J, with 18 bases between. The CDR3 extends over 16 amino acids. The CDR3 is CASSPGSGTLSYEQYF. The CDR3 bases are TGTGCCAGCAGCCCAGGGTCCGGGACACTATCCTACGAGCAGTACTTC.